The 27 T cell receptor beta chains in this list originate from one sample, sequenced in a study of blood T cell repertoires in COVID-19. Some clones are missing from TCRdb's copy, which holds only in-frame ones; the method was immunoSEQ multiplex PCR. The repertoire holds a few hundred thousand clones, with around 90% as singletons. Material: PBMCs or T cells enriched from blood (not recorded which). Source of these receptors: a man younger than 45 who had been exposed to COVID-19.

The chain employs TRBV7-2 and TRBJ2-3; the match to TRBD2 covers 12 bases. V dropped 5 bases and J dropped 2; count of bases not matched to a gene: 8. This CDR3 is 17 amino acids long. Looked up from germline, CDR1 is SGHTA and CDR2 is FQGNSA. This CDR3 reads CASSASWTSGTTDTQYF. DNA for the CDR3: TGTGCCAGCAGCGCATCTTGGACTAGCGGGACCACAGATACGCAGTATTTT. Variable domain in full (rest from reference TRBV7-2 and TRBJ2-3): GAGVSQSPSNKVTEKGKDVELRCDPISGHTALYWYRQSLGQGLEFLIYFQGNSAPDKSGLPSDRFSAERTGGSVSTLTIQRTQQEDSAVYLCASSASWTSGTTDTQYFGPGTRLTVL.

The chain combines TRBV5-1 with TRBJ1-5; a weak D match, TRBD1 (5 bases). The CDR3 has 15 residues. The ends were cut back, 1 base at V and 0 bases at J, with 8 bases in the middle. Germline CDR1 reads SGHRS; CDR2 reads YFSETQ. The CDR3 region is CASSLSGNSNQPQHF. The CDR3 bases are TGCGCCAGCAGCTTGTCAGGGAATAGCAATCAGCCCCAGCATTTT.

For the CDR3, the DNA is TGTGCCAGCAGCGTAGGCCCCGCGGCCGAGGGCTACACCTTC. It specifies CASSVGPAAEGYTF. V and J are TRBV9 and TRBJ1-2; D is unclear. Germline CDR1 SGDLS, CDR2 YYNGEE. V was trimmed by 0 bases and J by 8 bases, leaving 14 bases between them. CDR3 length: 14 residues.

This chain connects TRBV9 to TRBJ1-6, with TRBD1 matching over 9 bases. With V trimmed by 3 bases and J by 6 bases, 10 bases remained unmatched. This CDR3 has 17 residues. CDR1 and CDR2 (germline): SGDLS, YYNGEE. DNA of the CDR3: TGTGCCAGCAGCGCTAAGACAGGGGGTATCTTTAATTCACCCCTCCACTTT. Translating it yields CASSAKTGGIFNSPLHF.

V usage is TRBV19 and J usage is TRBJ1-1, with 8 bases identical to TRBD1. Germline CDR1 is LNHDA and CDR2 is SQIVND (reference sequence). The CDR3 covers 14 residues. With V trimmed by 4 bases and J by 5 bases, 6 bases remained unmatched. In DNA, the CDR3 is TGTGCCAGTAGTAACCAGGGGGCTGGGACTGAAGCTTTCTTT. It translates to CASSNQGAGTEAFF.

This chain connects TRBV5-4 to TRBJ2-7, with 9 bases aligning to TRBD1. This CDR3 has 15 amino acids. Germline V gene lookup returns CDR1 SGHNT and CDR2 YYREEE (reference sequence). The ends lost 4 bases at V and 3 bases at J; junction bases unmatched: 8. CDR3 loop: CASSPAGTGYYEQYF. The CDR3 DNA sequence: TGTGCCAGCAGCCCGGCGGGGACAGGGTACTACGAGCAGTACTTC.

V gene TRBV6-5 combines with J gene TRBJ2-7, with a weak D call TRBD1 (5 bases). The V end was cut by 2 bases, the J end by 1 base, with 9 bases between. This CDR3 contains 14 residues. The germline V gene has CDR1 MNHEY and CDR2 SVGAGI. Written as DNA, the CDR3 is TGTGCCAGCAGTTACGGACAAAGGTCCTACGAGCAGTACTTC. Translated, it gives CASSYGQRSYEQYF.

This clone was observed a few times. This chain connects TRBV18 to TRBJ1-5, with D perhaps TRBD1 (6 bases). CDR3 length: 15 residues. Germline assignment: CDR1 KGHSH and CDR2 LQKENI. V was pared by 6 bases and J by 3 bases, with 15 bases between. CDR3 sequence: CASSADRQANQPQHF. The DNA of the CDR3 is TGTGCCAGCTCGGCAGATAGACAGGCCAATCAGCCCCAGCATTTT.

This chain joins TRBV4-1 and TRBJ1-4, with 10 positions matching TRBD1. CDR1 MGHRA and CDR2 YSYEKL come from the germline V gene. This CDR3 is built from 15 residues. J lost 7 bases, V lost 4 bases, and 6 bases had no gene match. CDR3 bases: TGCGCCAGCAGCCTTCCGGGACAGGGGACTGAAAAACTGTTTTTT. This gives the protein CASSLPGQGTEKLFF.

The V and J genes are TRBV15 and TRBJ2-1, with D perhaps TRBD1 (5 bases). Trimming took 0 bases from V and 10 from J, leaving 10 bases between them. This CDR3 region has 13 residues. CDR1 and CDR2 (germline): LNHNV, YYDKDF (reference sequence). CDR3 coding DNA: TGTGCCACCAGCAGAGACCAGGGCAGAGAGCAGTTCTTC. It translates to CATSRDQGREQFF. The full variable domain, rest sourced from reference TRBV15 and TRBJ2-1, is DAMVIQNPRYQVTQFGKPVTLSCSQTLNHNVMYWYQQKSSQAPKLLFHYYDKDFNNEADTPDNFQSRRPNTSFCFLDIRSPGLGDTAMYLCATSRDQGREQFFGPGTRLTVL.

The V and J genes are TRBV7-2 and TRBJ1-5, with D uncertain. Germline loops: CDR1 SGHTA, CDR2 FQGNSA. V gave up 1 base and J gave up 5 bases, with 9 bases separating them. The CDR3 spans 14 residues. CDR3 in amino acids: CASSLVGRDQPQHF. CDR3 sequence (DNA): TGTGCCAGCAGCTTAGTAGGGAGGGATCAGCCCCAGCATTTT.

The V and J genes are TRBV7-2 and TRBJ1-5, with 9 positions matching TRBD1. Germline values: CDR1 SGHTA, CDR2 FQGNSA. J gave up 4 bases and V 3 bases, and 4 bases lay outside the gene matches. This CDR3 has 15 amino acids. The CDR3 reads CASSFDRGANQPQHF. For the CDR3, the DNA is TGTGCCAGCAGCTTTGACAGGGGGGCGAATCAGCCCCAGCATTTT.

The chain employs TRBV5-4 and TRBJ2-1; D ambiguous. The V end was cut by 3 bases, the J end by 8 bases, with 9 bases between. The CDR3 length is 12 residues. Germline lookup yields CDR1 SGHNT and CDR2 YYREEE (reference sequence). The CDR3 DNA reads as TGTGCCAGCAGCTCGGGTCGGGATGAGCAGTTCTTC. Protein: CASSSGRDEQFF.

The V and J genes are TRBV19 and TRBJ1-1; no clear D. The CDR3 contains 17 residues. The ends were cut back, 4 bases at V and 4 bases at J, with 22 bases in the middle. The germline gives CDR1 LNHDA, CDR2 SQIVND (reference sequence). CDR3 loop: CASSTNREKTWGTEAFF. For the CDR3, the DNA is TGTGCCAGTAGTACGAACCGGGAAAAAACGTGGGGCACTGAAGCTTTCTTT.

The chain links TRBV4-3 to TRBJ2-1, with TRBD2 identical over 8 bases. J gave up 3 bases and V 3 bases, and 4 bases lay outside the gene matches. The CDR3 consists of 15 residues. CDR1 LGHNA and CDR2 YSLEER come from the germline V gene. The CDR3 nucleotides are TGCGCCAGCAGCCACGGGAGGGGGGACTACAATGAGCAGTTCTTC. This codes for CASSHGRGDYNEQFF.

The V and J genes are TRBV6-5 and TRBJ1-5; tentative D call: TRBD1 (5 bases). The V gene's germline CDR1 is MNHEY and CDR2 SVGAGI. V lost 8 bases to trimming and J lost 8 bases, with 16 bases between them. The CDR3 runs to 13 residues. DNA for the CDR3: TGTGCCAGCCTAGGGGATCCTGTAGAGCCCCAGCATTTT. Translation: CASLGDPVEPQHF.

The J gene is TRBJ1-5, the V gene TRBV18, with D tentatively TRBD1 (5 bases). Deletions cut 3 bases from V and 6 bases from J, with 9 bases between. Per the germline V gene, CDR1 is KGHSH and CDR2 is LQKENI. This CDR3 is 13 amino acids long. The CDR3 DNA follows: TGTGCCAGCTCACCCCCTGACAGTCAGCCCCAGCATTTT. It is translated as CASSPPDSQPQHF.

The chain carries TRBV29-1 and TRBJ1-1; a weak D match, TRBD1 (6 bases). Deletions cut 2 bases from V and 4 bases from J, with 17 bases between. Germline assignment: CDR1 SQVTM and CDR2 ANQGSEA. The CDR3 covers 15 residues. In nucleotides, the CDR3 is TGCAGCGTTGAATATTTTGGGGGCGGGGGCACTGAAGCTTTCTTT. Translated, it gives CSVEYFGGGGTEAFF.

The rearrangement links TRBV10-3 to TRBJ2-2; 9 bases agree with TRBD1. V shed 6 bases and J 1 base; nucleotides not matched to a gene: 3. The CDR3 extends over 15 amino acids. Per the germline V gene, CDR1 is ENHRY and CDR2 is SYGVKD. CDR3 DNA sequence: TGTGCCATCAGACCGGGACAGGGGAACACCGGGGAGCTGTTTTTT. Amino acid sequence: CAIRPGQGNTGELFF.

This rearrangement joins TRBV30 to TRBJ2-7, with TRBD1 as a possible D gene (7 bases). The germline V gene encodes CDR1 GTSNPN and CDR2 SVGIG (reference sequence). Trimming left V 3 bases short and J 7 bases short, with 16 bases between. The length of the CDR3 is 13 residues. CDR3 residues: CAWSRSPGGEQYF. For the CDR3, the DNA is TGTGCCTGGAGCAGAAGCCCAGGGGGGGAGCAGTACTTC.

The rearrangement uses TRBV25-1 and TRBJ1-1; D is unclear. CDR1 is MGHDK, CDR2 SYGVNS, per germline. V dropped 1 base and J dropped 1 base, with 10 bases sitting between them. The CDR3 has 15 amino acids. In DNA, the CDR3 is TGTGCCAGCAGTGAATGGGGTCGGGGGAACACTGAAGCTTTCTTT. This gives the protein CASSEWGRGNTEAFF.

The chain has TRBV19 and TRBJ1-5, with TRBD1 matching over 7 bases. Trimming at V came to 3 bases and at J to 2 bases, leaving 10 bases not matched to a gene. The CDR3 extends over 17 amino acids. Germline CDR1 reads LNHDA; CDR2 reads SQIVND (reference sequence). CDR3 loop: CASSITNRGGGNQPQHF. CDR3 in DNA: TGTGCCAGTAGTATCACGAACAGGGGAGGAGGCAATCAGCCCCAGCATTTT.

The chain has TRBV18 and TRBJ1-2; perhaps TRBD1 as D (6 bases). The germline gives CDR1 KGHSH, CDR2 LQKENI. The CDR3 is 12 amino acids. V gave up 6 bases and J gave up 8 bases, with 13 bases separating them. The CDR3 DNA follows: TGTGCCAGCTCGACAGGCCCTAAAGGCTACACCTTC. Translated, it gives CASSTGPKGYTF.

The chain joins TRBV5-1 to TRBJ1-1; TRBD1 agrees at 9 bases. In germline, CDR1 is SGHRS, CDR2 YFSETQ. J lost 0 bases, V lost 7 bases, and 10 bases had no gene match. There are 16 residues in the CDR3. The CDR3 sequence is CASDRTGTGMNTEAFF. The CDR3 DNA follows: TGCGCCAGCGATCGCACCGGGACAGGGATGAACACTGAAGCTTTCTTT.

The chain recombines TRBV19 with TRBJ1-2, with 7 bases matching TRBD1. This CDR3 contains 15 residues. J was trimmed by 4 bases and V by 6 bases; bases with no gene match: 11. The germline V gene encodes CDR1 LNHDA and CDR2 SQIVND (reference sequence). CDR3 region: CASSPLGQPSYGYTF. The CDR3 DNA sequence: TGTGCCAGTAGCCCCCTGGGACAGCCCAGCTATGGCTACACCTTC.

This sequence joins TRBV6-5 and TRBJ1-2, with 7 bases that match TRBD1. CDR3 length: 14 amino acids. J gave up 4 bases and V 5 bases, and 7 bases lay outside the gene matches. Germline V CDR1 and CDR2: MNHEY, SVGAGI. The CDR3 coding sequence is TGTGCCAGCAGTCCCGCGGGACAGATCTATGGCTACACCTTC. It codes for CASSPAGQIYGYTF.

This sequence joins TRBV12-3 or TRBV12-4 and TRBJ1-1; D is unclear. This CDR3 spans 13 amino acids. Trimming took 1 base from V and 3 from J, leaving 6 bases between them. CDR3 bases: TGTGCCAGCAGTTTAGGGGCGTACACTGAAGCTTTCTTT. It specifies CASSLGAYTEAFF.